Listed below are T cell receptor beta chains from one sample, sequenced in a study of T cell repertoires in cytomegalovirus infection. TCRdb called the reads again in MiXCR, with one record for every CDR3 protein. The table has about half a million distinct CDR3 sequences, roughly a third seen once. These receptors lack a known antigen. The material sequenced was cultured PBMCs, taken from culture after CMV antigen stimulation. Source of these receptors: a human donor in good health (CMV status not recorded). Some clones in this sample may be carry-over from other donors' samples. The CDR3 runs from the conserved cysteine through the conserved F or W. Fields, in order: D gene, clone size, V gene, J gene, CDR3 DNA, CDR3 protein. The D gene is left open where the match is weak. Clone size appears in some rows only: once, few, many, or a class for an expanded clone.

.	.	TRBV19	TRBJ1-5	TGTGCCAGTAGTATAATGTGGACAGGCAATCAGCCCCAGCATTTT	CASSIMWTGNQPQHF
.	few	TRBV4-1	TRBJ2-5	TGCGCCAGCAGCCAACGCAGGGAAGGTACCCAGTACTTC	CASSQRREGTQYF
TRBD2	few	TRBV6-2/TRBV6-3	TRBJ2-1	TGTGCCAGCGGGGGGGGGGGACTAGCCTACAATGAGCAGTTCTTC	CASGGGGLAYNEQFF
.	many	TRBV7-2	TRBJ1-6	TGTGCCAGCAGCTTAGGTCCTTATAATTCACCCCTCCACTTT	CASSLGPYNSPLHF
.	.	TRBV2	TRBJ1-1	TGTGCCAGCAGTGTTGGGCGAAGCACTGAAGCTTTCTTT	CASSVGRSTEAFF
TRBD1	.	TRBV4-1	TRBJ1-1	TGCGCCAGCAGCCAGGCCACAGGGGACACTGAAGCTTTCTTT	CASSQATGDTEAFF
.	few	TRBV28	TRBJ2-2	TGTGCCAGCACAGCGCCTAACACCGGGGAGCTGTTTTTT	CASTAPNTGELFF
.	.	TRBV20-1	TRBJ1-6	TGCAGTGCTAGAGTCGTAGAAGCGACAAATTCACCCCTCCACTTT	CSARVVEATNSPLHF
.	many	TRBV19	TRBJ2-2	TGTGCCAGTAGTTCGATGGACACCGGGGAGCTGTTTTTT	CASSSMDTGELFF
TRBD1	few	TRBV28	TRBJ1-4	TGTGCCAGCAGTTTTATGAGACAGGGTAATGAAAAACTGTTTTTT	CASSFMRQGNEKLFF
.	.	TRBV5-1	TRBJ1-1	TGCGCCAGCAGCTTGGTCGGGGGGCACGAAGCTTTCTTT	CASSLVGGHEAFF
TRBD1	.	TRBV7-8	TRBJ1-5	TGTGCCAGCAGCTTAAGGGGGACAGGCAATCAGCCCCAGCATTTT	CASSLRGTGNQPQHF
TRBD2	many	TRBV7-8	TRBJ2-1	TGTGCCAGCAGCCCTCTCCGGAGTAGCGGGAAAACATATGAGCAGTTCTTC	CASSPLRSSGKTYEQFF
TRBD1	.	TRBV5-6	TRBJ2-1	TGTGCCAGCAGCAAGGAACAGGGACAGAGCTACAATGAGCAGTTCTTC	CASSKEQGQSYNEQFF
.	.	TRBV4-3	TRBJ1-1	TGCGCCAGCAGCCAGAGGGTAGGTTCCACTGAAGCTTTCTTT	CASSQRVGSTEAFF
TRBD2	few	TRBV11-2	TRBJ2-1	TGTGCCAGCAGCGCCCGACTAGCGGGAGGGAGGGGTGAGCAGTTCTTC	CASSARLAGGRGEQFF
.	many	TRBV7-2	TRBJ1-2	TGTGCCAGCAGCTATCAGGCGGGTGGCTACACCTTC	CASSYQAGGYTF
.	few	TRBV7-2	TRBJ2-2	TGTGCCAGCATCATAGTGTCTAACACCGGGGAGCTGTTTTTT	CASIIVSNTGELFF
.	few	TRBV12-3/TRBV12-4	TRBJ1-2	TGTGCCAGCAGTTTCGAGGAGAGCTATGGCTACACCTTC	CASSFEESYGYTF
TRBD2	few	TRBV5-1	TRBJ2-1	TGCGCCAGCAGCGGGACTAGCGGGATCCATGAGCAGTTCTTC	CASSGTSGIHEQFF
TRBD1	.	TRBV27	TRBJ2-7	TGTGCCAGCAGTTTTCGGGGACAGCAGCCCTACGAGCAGTACTTC	CASSFRGQQPYEQYF
.	.	TRBV19	TRBJ2-1	TGTGCCAGTAGGCCCAGTGGCGGCTACAATGAGCAGTTCTTC	CASRPSGGYNEQFF
.	.	TRBV10-2	TRBJ1-4	TGCGCCAGCAGTTCACCGGGACTGTCGAATGAAAAACTGTTTTTT	CASSSPGLSNEKLFF
.	.	TRBV5-6	TRBJ1-6	TGTGCCAGCAGCTTGGCGGGGTGGGACCGATATTCACCCCTCCTCTTT	CASSLAGWDRYSPLLF
TRBD1	.	TRBV27	TRBJ2-3	TGTGCCAGCAGTCAGGGGGTAGATAGCGCAGATACGCAGTATTTT	CASSQGVDSADTQYF
.	.	TRBV19	TRBJ2-1	TGTGCTACTGGGGGGTCCTATTACAATGAGCAGTTCTTC	CATGGSYYNEQFF
TRBD1	many	TRBV7-9	TRBJ1-4	TGTGCCAGCAGCAGGGGACAGGGAAATGAAAAACTGTTTTTT	CASSRGQGNEKLFF
.	.	TRBV7-3	TRBJ2-1	TGTGCCAGCAGCCCCCTCATTGGGGCAGGGTGGAATGAGCAGTTCTTC	CASSPLIGAGWNEQFF
.	few	TRBV27	TRBJ1-1	TGTGCCAGCAGTTTGGCCGGGGCGACTGAAGCTTTCTTT	CASSLAGATEAFF
TRBD1	.	TRBV12-3/TRBV12-4	TRBJ1-2	TGTGCCAGCAGTACCGGACAGGGGCCCTATGGCTACACCTTC	CASSTGQGPYGYTF
TRBD2	.	TRBV6-2/TRBV6-3	TRBJ2-1	TGTGCCAGCAGTTCGCGGGGAGGGCCTGGTAATGAGCAGTTCTTC	CASSSRGGPGNEQFF
.	many	TRBV7-2	TRBJ2-5	TGTGCCAGCAGCTTATTACCCCCCGAGACCCAGTACTTC	CASSLLPPETQYF
TRBD2	.	TRBV20-1	TRBJ2-1	TGCAGTGCTAGAGAACCCAGCGGGAGGGATGAGCAGTTCTTC	CSAREPSGRDEQFF
.	.	TRBV7-6	TRBJ1-5	TGTGCCAGCAGCTTGGGCCGCAGGGCGGGCAATCAGCCCCAGCATTTT	CASSLGRRAGNQPQHF
.	few	TRBV5-6	TRBJ2-7	TGTGCCAGCAGCCTTAGACTACTTGGTCGCGAGCAGTACTTC	CASSLRLLGREQYF
TRBD2	.	TRBV24-1	TRBJ2-2	TGTGCCACCAGTGACCAGGGACTAGCGGGAGTCGGGGAGCTGTTTTTT	CATSDQGLAGVGELFF
TRBD1	.	TRBV19	TRBJ1-5	TGTGCCAGTAGTATCCGAGGACAGGTCGGTAGCAATCAGCCCCAGCATTTT	CASSIRGQVGSNQPQHF
.	few	TRBV12-5	TRBJ1-5	TGTGCTAGTGGTTTGGTACTTGGCAGGAACAACAATCAGCCCCAGCATTTT	CASGLVLGRNNNQPQHF
TRBD2	few	TRBV12-5	TRBJ2-3	TGTGCTAGTGGTTTGGTACGAGGCGGGAGCCCTAGCACAGATACGCAGTATTTT	CASGLVRGGSPSTDTQYF
TRBD1	.	TRBV7-2	TRBJ1-5	TGTGCCAGCAGCTTAGCCCCAGGGGGCCAGCCCCAGCATTTT	CASSLAPGGQPQHF
.	once	TRBV29-1	TRBJ2-3	TGCAGTTCAAGCGAGGGAGATACGCAGTATTTT	CSSSEGDTQYF
TRBD1	.	TRBV27	TRBJ2-1	TGTGCCAGCAGTGCGGACAGGGGATCCAATGAGCAGTTCTTC	CASSADRGSNEQFF
TRBD1	.	TRBV28	TRBJ2-6	TGTGCCAGTAGTTTGGGGGACAGGATCCGCTCTGGGGCCAACGTCCTGACTTTC	CASSLGDRIRSGANVLTF
.	.	TRBV28	TRBJ2-5	TGTGCCAGCAGTTCCTCCGCCGGTGAGCCGACCGTGATTGAGACCCAGTACTTC	CASSSSAGEPTVIETQYF
TRBD1	few	TRBV11-3	TRBJ1-6	TGTGCCAGCAGCTTAGTTGCGACAGGGGTTGACTCACCCCTCCACTTT	CASSLVATGVDSPLHF
TRBD2	many	TRBV7-8	TRBJ2-3	TGTGCCAGCAGCTTAGCTGCGGGAGGGCCACTTGGGACAGATACGCAGTATTTT	CASSLAAGGPLGTDTQYF
.	.	TRBV30	TRBJ1-1	TGTGCCTGGAGTACGACGGGGGGCACTGAAGCTTTCTTT	CAWSTTGGTEAFF
.	few	TRBV27	TRBJ2-3	TGTGCCAGCAGTTTTCAGGCGGGATTTAGCACAGATACGCAGTATTTT	CASSFQAGFSTDTQYF
TRBD1	few	TRBV27	TRBJ2-3	TGTGCCAGCAGTTCCAGGAAGGGGGCCTTAGATACGCAGTATTTT	CASSSRKGALDTQYF
.	few	TRBV28	TRBJ1-2	TGTGCCAGCAGTTTCGTAAGGGGCGGCTATGGCTACACCTTC	CASSFVRGGYGYTF